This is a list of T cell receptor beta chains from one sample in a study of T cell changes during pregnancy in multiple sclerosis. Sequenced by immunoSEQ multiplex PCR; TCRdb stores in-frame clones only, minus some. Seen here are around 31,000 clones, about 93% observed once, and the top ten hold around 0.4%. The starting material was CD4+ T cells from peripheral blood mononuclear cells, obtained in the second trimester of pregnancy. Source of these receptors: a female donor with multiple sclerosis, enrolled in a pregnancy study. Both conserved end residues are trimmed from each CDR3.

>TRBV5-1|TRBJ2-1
ASSSVTGYGEQF
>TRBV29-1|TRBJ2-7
SATGTTIYEQY
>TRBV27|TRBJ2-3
ASSFLRGTDTQY
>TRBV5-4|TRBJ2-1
ASSLGRASYNEQF
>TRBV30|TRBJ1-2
ASGGADGYT
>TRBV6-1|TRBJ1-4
ASSRRDRGEKLF
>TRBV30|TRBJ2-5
AWSTSGSLAETQY
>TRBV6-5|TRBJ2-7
ARPSREEPYEQY
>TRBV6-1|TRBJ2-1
ASRGDSRYNEQF
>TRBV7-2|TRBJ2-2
ASSLGQFAGELF
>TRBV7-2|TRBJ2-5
ASSLAGAGETQY
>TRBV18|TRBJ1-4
ASSPNPAGSAGKLF
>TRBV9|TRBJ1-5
ASSGQAYGNQPQH
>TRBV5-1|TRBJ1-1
ASRQLGGTEAF
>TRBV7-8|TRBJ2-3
ASSLQAGIYTDTQY
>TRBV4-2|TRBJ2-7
ASSQWTGEQY
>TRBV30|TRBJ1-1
AWKEGWSTEAF
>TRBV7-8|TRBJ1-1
ASSQQVNTEAF
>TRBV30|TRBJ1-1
AWSSGPTNTEAF
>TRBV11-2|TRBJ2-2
ASSLNPGAGELF
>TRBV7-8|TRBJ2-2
ASTTGMYSTGELF
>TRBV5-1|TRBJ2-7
ASSFRAGAYEQY
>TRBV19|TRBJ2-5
ASEDRRDETQY
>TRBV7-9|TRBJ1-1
ASSSKAFPGTEAF
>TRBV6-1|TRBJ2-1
ASSDKPGGGSYNEQF
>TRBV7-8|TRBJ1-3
ASSPGTARNTIY
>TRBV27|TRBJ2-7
ASSRDGTAHYEQY
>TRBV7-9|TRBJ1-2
ASSGQGGVGYGYT
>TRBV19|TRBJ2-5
ASSIEHSQETQY
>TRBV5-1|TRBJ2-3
ASSLARDTQY
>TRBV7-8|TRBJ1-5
ASSPTGLKPQH
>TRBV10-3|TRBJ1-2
ATGQGTYGYT
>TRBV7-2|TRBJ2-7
ASAPEGVSYEQY
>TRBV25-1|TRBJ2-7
ASREEGRSSFY
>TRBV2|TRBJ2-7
ASSDQGYEQY